This is a list of T cell receptor beta chains from one sample in a study of cytomegalovirus exposure and HLA in healthy donors. This table comes from immunoSEQ multiplex PCR, and its TCRdb copy is limited to in-frame clones, with some not included. This table has 150,000 or so clones, 75% to 80% appearing once. The sequenced sample was PBMCs. Receptors originate from a man aged 40-49 years in good health and CMV-seropositive. Both conserved end residues are part of each CDR3. The D gene is left open where the match is weak. The size field is filled for only some rows; it gives once, few, many or a size class.

v_call: TRBV13; clone_size: -; d_call: TRBD1; j_call: TRBJ2-7; cdr3_aa: CASSLSGTGNYEQYF; cdr3_nt: TGTGCCAGCAGCTTGTCCGGGACAGGAAACTACGAGCAGTACTTC
v_call: TRBV7-9; clone_size: -; d_call: -; j_call: TRBJ1-1; cdr3_aa: CASSPTENTEAFF; cdr3_nt: TGTGCCAGCAGCCCGACAGAGAACACTGAAGCTTTCTTT
v_call: TRBV4-3; clone_size: -; d_call: TRBD2; j_call: TRBJ2-3; cdr3_aa: CASSQPGGGTDTQYF; cdr3_nt: TGCGCCAGCAGCCAACCGGGAGGGGGCACAGATACGCAGTATTTT
v_call: TRBV2; clone_size: few; d_call: TRBD2; j_call: TRBJ2-5; cdr3_aa: CASRERGVVSDKETQYF; cdr3_nt: TGTGCCAGCAGGGAGCGGGGAGTGGTTTCTGATAAAGAGACCCAGTACTTC
v_call: TRBV27; clone_size: -; d_call: -; j_call: TRBJ1-1; cdr3_aa: CASSFWEGTEAFF; cdr3_nt: TGTGCCAGCAGTTTTTGGGAGGGCACTGAAGCTTTCTTT
v_call: TRBV9; clone_size: -; d_call: TRBD1; j_call: TRBJ2-7; cdr3_aa: CASGRQGSMDEQYF; cdr3_nt: TGTGCCAGCGGCCGACAGGGGAGTATGGACGAGCAGTACTTC
v_call: TRBV6-1; clone_size: few; d_call: TRBD1; j_call: TRBJ2-1; cdr3_aa: CASSEYRIWDRGLHNEQFF; cdr3_nt: TGTGCCAGCAGTGAATATAGAATTTGGGACAGAGGCTTACACAATGAGCAGTTCTTC
v_call: TRBV5-4; clone_size: -; d_call: TRBD1; j_call: TRBJ2-3; cdr3_aa: CASSLAGTGGPTDTQYF; cdr3_nt: TGTGCCAGCAGCTTGGCCGGCACAGGGGGCCCCACAGATACGCAGTATTTT
v_call: TRBV6-5; clone_size: -; d_call: TRBD1; j_call: TRBJ1-5; cdr3_aa: CASSRTGGGQPQHF; cdr3_nt: TGTGCCAGCAGTCGGACAGGTGGTGGGCAGCCCCAGCATTTT
v_call: TRBV7-9; clone_size: few; d_call: TRBD1; j_call: TRBJ2-5; cdr3_aa: CASSQSYRGRERTQYF; cdr3_nt: TGTGCCAGCAGTCAATCCTACAGGGGGCGGGAGAGGACCCAGTACTTC
v_call: TRBV29-1; clone_size: -; d_call: -; j_call: TRBJ1-2; cdr3_aa: CSVDGGQYGYTF; cdr3_nt: TGCAGCGTTGACGGAGGTCAATATGGCTACACCTTC
v_call: TRBV6-5; clone_size: -; d_call: TRBD1; j_call: TRBJ1-3; cdr3_aa: CASSYGGTGAGNTIYF; cdr3_nt: TGTGCCAGCAGTTACGGGGGGACAGGGGCAGGAAACACCATATATTTT
v_call: TRBV9; clone_size: -; d_call: -; j_call: TRBJ2-5; cdr3_aa: CASSVVEGQETQYF; cdr3_nt: TGTGCCAGCAGCGTAGTCGAGGGTCAAGAGACCCAGTACTTC
v_call: TRBV5-6; clone_size: -; d_call: -; j_call: TRBJ2-7; cdr3_aa: CASSLDRVGYEQYF; cdr3_nt: TGTGCCAGCAGCTTGGACAGGGTGGGCTACGAGCAGTACTTC
v_call: TRBV27; clone_size: -; d_call: -; j_call: TRBJ2-1; cdr3_aa: CASSLGGSGYSSYNEQFF; cdr3_nt: TGTGCCAGCAGTTTAGGTGGGAGCGGATACAGCTCCTACAATGAGCAGTTCTTC
v_call: TRBV7-9; clone_size: once; d_call: -; j_call: TRBJ2-5; cdr3_aa: CASSSTQETQYF; cdr3_nt: TGTGCCAGCAGCTCTACCCAAGAGACCCAGTACTTC
v_call: TRBV7-2; clone_size: -; d_call: TRBD2; j_call: TRBJ2-7; cdr3_aa: CASSLPSGSLYEQYF; cdr3_nt: TGTGCCAGCAGCTTACCTAGCGGGAGTCTCTACGAGCAGTACTTC
v_call: TRBV30; clone_size: once; d_call: TRBD1; j_call: TRBJ1-5; cdr3_aa: CAWSVDRGNQPQHF; cdr3_nt: TGTGCCTGGAGTGTGGACAGGGGGAATCAGCCCCAGCATTTT
v_call: TRBV19; clone_size: -; d_call: TRBD1; j_call: TRBJ1-4; cdr3_aa: CACRDRGRGASEKLFF; cdr3_nt: TGTGCCTGCCGGGACAGGGGGCGTGGAGCGAGTGAAAAACTGTTTTTT
v_call: TRBV25-1; clone_size: -; d_call: -; j_call: TRBJ1-1; cdr3_aa: CASVPPGTYTEAFF; cdr3_nt: TGTGCCAGCGTTCCCCCCGGGACATACACTGAAGCTTTCTTT
v_call: TRBV18; clone_size: -; d_call: TRBD1; j_call: TRBJ1-2; cdr3_aa: CASSPRDSSNYGYTF; cdr3_nt: TGTGCCAGCTCACCGCGGGACAGTTCTAACTATGGCTACACCTTC
v_call: TRBV15; clone_size: -; d_call: TRBD1; j_call: TRBJ1-2; cdr3_aa: CATSFGTAYGYTF; cdr3_nt: TGTGCCACCAGCTTTGGGACAGCCTATGGCTACACCTTC
v_call: TRBV15; clone_size: -; d_call: -; j_call: TRBJ1-5; cdr3_aa: CATSRASDRENQPQHF; cdr3_nt: TGTGCCACCAGCAGAGCGAGTGATCGGGAGAATCAGCCCCAGCATTTT
v_call: TRBV30; clone_size: -; d_call: -; j_call: TRBJ2-7; cdr3_aa: CALQGQFEQYF; cdr3_nt: TGTGCCCTCCAAGGACAGTTCGAGCAGTACTTC
v_call: TRBV6-5; clone_size: -; d_call: TRBD1; j_call: TRBJ2-7; cdr3_aa: CASSYGTGGSYEQYF; cdr3_nt: TGTGCCAGCAGTTACGGGACAGGGGGCTCGTACGAGCAGTACTTC
v_call: TRBV7-2; clone_size: -; d_call: TRBD1; j_call: TRBJ1-5; cdr3_aa: CASSFRTGNQPQHF; cdr3_nt: TGTGCCAGCAGCTTCCGGACAGGGAATCAGCCCCAGCATTTT
v_call: TRBV7-2; clone_size: -; d_call: TRBD2; j_call: TRBJ2-7; cdr3_aa: CASSLGGGLAGVEQYF; cdr3_nt: TGTGCCAGCAGCCTAGGCGGTGGACTAGCGGGAGTGGAGCAGTACTTC
v_call: TRBV6-1; clone_size: -; d_call: TRBD1; j_call: TRBJ2-5; cdr3_aa: CASSEAGTGRETQYF; cdr3_nt: TGTGCCAGCAGTGAAGCAGGGACAGGGAGGGAGACCCAGTACTTC
v_call: TRBV7-2; clone_size: few; d_call: -; j_call: TRBJ2-3; cdr3_aa: CASSLQGTTDTQYF; cdr3_nt: TGTGCCAGCAGCTTACAGGGAACCACAGATACGCAGTATTTT
v_call: TRBV6-1; clone_size: -; d_call: -; j_call: TRBJ2-1; cdr3_aa: CASSDRGLNEQFF; cdr3_nt: TGTGCCAGCAGTGATCGGGGGTTGAATGAGCAGTTCTTC
v_call: TRBV6-1; clone_size: few; d_call: TRBD1; j_call: TRBJ1-2; cdr3_aa: CASSETGDYGYTF; cdr3_nt: TGTGCCAGCAGTGAGACAGGGGACTATGGCTACACCTTC
v_call: TRBV7-3; clone_size: -; d_call: TRBD1; j_call: TRBJ2-7; cdr3_aa: CASSPRASGQGNYEQYF; cdr3_nt: TGTGCCAGCAGCCCCCGGGCCTCGGGACAGGGGAACTACGAGCAGTACTTC
v_call: TRBV5-1; clone_size: -; d_call: -; j_call: TRBJ1-6; cdr3_aa: CASSYHFQGDNSPLHF; cdr3_nt: TGCGCCAGCAGCTACCATTTTCAGGGCGATAATTCACCCCTCCACTTT
v_call: TRBV5-1; clone_size: -; d_call: TRBD2; j_call: TRBJ2-1; cdr3_aa: CASSLVLAESNEQFF; cdr3_nt: TGCGCCAGCAGCTTGGTTCTAGCGGAGTCCAATGAGCAGTTCTTC
v_call: TRBV14; clone_size: -; d_call: TRBD1; j_call: TRBJ2-7; cdr3_aa: CASSQGQGREQYF; cdr3_nt: TGTGCCAGCAGCCAAGGACAGGGGCGGGAGCAGTACTTC
v_call: TRBV11-1; clone_size: -; d_call: -; j_call: TRBJ2-7; cdr3_aa: CASSFLGGAREQYF; cdr3_nt: TGTGCCAGCAGCTTTTTGGGTGGGGCTCGCGAGCAGTACTTC
v_call: TRBV4-2; clone_size: -; d_call: TRBD1; j_call: TRBJ1-5; cdr3_aa: CASSHGTGSQPQHF; cdr3_nt: TGTGCCAGCAGCCACGGGACAGGGAGCCAGCCCCAGCATTTT
v_call: TRBV29-1; clone_size: -; d_call: TRBD1; j_call: TRBJ1-2; cdr3_aa: CSVGTVWTPGQGEFRYGYTF; cdr3_nt: TGCAGCGTTGGGACGGTGTGGACCCCGGGACAGGGGGAATTTCGCTATGGCTACACCTTC
v_call: TRBV10-1; clone_size: -; d_call: TRBD2; j_call: TRBJ2-3; cdr3_aa: CASRPSLAASTDTQYF; cdr3_nt: TGCGCCAGCAGACCGTCACTAGCGGCTAGCACAGATACGCAGTATTTT
v_call: TRBV9; clone_size: -; d_call: TRBD1; j_call: TRBJ1-2; cdr3_aa: CASSVIDRGQEGYTF; cdr3_nt: TGTGCCAGCAGCGTGATAGACAGGGGGCAGGAAGGCTACACCTTC
v_call: TRBV7-7; clone_size: -; d_call: TRBD2; j_call: TRBJ2-3; cdr3_aa: CASSLTGGLFTDTQYF; cdr3_nt: TGTGCCAGCAGCTTAACGGGAGGGCTATTCACAGATACGCAGTATTTT
v_call: TRBV7-9; clone_size: -; d_call: -; j_call: TRBJ1-2; cdr3_aa: CSSTPDGTAGGYTF; cdr3_nt: TGTTCCAGCACCCCAGACGGGACTGCCGGGGGCTACACCTTC
v_call: TRBV28; clone_size: few; d_call: TRBD1; j_call: TRBJ1-2; cdr3_aa: CAGQGNYGYTF; cdr3_nt: TGTGCCGGACAGGGGAACTATGGCTACACCTTC
v_call: TRBV4-3; clone_size: -; d_call: TRBD1; j_call: TRBJ2-4; cdr3_aa: CASSPSTGTGSDIQYF; cdr3_nt: TGCGCCAGCAGCCCTTCGACAGGGACGGGGTCGGACATTCAGTACTTC
v_call: TRBV18; clone_size: -; d_call: -; j_call: TRBJ1-1; cdr3_aa: CASSPPLNTEAFF; cdr3_nt: TGTGCCAGCTCACCCCCGTTGAACACTGAAGCTTTCTTT
v_call: TRBV6-6; clone_size: -; d_call: -; j_call: TRBJ2-3; cdr3_aa: CASGLGPQATQYF; cdr3_nt: TGTGCCAGTGGGCTGGGCCCACAGGCTACGCAGTATTTT
v_call: TRBV11-2; clone_size: -; d_call: TRBD2; j_call: TRBJ2-1; cdr3_aa: CASRRWEGSPYNEQFF; cdr3_nt: TGTGCCAGCCGTCGCTGGGAGGGGAGCCCCTACAATGAGCAGTTCTTC
v_call: TRBV28; clone_size: once; d_call: -; j_call: TRBJ2-1; cdr3_aa: CASTSRTGRSYNEQFF; cdr3_nt: TGTGCCAGCACCTCACGAACAGGGCGCTCCTACAATGAGCAGTTCTTC
v_call: TRBV7-6; clone_size: -; d_call: -; j_call: TRBJ1-3; cdr3_aa: CASSRYVETGPSNTIYF; cdr3_nt: TGTGCCAGCAGCCGATACGTCGAGACAGGCCCATCGAACACCATATATTTT
v_call: TRBV30; clone_size: -; d_call: -; j_call: TRBJ1-5; cdr3_aa: CAWSRGGGNQPQHF; cdr3_nt: TGTGCCTGGAGTAGGGGAGGGGGCAATCAGCCCCAGCATTTT
v_call: TRBV25-1; clone_size: -; d_call: TRBD1; j_call: TRBJ1-1; cdr3_aa: CASSVQGAVEAFF; cdr3_nt: TGTGCCAGCAGTGTGCAGGGGGCGGTTGAAGCTTTCTTT
v_call: TRBV7-3; clone_size: -; d_call: -; j_call: TRBJ2-7; cdr3_aa: CASSLERQRTYEQYF; cdr3_nt: TGTGCCAGCAGCTTAGAACGACAGAGAACCTACGAGCAGTACTTC